The T cell receptor (beta chain) under discussion was sequenced for a study of graft-versus-host responses after intestinal transplantation. In the study overall: Every recipient underwent anti-thymocyte globulin induction, then tacrolimus and steroids for two to three years.

For this clone: Its specificity is unknown.

The germline V gene encodes CDR1 MNHEY and CDR2 SVGAGI. This CDR3 contains 13 residues. V dropped 6 bases and J dropped 5; count of bases not matched to a gene: 4. Method: immunoSEQ multiplex PCR; TCRdb's copy keeps in-frame clones and lacks some. Altogether under 100,000 clones are present, approximately 80% being singletons, with the ten largest covering approximately 0.78%. Notes on the study in general: GvH clone levels peaked in circulation, and this peak was associated with early post-transplant HvG declines.

This chain links TRBV6-5 with TRBJ1-5, with 7 nucleotides matching TRBD1. The starting material was unstimulated CD4+ T cells sorted from spleen or lymph node cells, obtained before intestinal transplant. The clonotype originates from a human donor who received an intestinal transplant. CDR3 coding DNA: TGTGCCAGCAGGGAGACAGGGTATCAGCCCCAGCATTTT. Its translation is CASRETGYQPQHF.